A selection of T cell receptor beta chains follows, all from one sample in a study of cytomegalovirus exposure and HLA in healthy donors. Sequenced by immunoSEQ multiplex PCR; TCRdb stores in-frame clones only, minus some. Among under 200,000 clones listed, over 65% were seen once. The sequenced sample consisted of PBMCs. Source of these receptors: a young woman in good health and CMV-seronegative. The CDR3 runs from the conserved cysteine through the conserved F or W. The D gene is left open where the match is weak. Clone size is given for some rows only: seen once, a few or many times, or a class if the clone is expanded.

v_call	clone_size	d_call	j_call	cdr3_aa	cdr3_nt
TRBV11-2	.	.	TRBJ2-5	CASSLDRGSNRETQYF	TGTGCCAGCAGCTTAGATCGCGGGTCAAATCGGGAGACCCAGTACTTC
TRBV5-1	.	.	TRBJ1-6	CASATFSYNSPLHF	TGCGCCAGCGCGACATTTTCCTATAATTCACCCCTCCACTTT
TRBV2	.	TRBD2	TRBJ2-7	CASSESLAGWSYEQYF	TGTGCCAGCAGTGAAAGTCTAGCGGGGTGGTCCTACGAGCAGTACTTC
TRBV5-4	.	.	TRBJ1-1	CASSLGGPDTEAFF	TGTGCCAGCAGCTTGGGGGGCCCGGACACTGAAGCTTTCTTT
TRBV7-9	.	.	TRBJ1-5	CASSLGYRGNQPQHF	TGTGCCAGCAGCTTAGGGTACAGGGGCAATCAGCCCCAGCATTTT
TRBV6-1	.	.	TRBJ2-7	CASQPGRTSYEQYF	TGTGCCAGTCAGCCGGGGAGGACTTCCTACGAGCAGTACTTC
TRBV29-1	.	TRBD2	TRBJ2-1	CSGAGGSLASVGEQFF	TGCAGCGGTGCGGGGGGGTCACTAGCGTCGGTGGGTGAGCAGTTCTTC
TRBV5-1	once	.	TRBJ1-1	CASRWGDTEAFF	TGCGCCAGCAGGTGGGGGGACACTGAAGCTTTCTTT
TRBV5-1	.	.	TRBJ2-1	CASSLAGEMQFF	TGCGCCAGCAGCTTGGCGGGGGAGATGCAGTTCTTC
TRBV4-3	once	TRBD1	TRBJ2-6	CASSTWTGGYSGANVLTF	TGCGCCAGCAGCACTTGGACAGGGGGATACTCTGGGGCCAACGTCCTGACTTTC
TRBV19	.	TRBD2	TRBJ2-3	CASSQGLAGDTDTQYF	TGTGCCAGTAGTCAAGGACTAGCGGGGGACACAGATACGCAGTATTTT